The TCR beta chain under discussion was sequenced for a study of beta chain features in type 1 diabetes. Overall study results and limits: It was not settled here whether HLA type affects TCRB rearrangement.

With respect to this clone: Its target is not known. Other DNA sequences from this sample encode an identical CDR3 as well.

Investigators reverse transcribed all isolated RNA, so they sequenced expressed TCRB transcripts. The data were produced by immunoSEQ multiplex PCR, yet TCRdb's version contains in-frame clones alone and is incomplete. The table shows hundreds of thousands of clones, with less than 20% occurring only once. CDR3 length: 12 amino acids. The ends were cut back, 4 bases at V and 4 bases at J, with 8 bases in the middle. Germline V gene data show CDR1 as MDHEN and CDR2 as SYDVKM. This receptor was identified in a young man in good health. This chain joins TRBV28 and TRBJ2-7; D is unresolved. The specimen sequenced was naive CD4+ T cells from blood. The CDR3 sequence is CASSSPRYEQYF. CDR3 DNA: TGTGCCAGCAGTTCCCCCAGGTACGAGCAGTACTTC.